This TCR beta chain originates from a study of blood T cell repertoires in COVID-19 (dated by TCRdb to the early 2020s). In terms of the full investigation: Collaborator samples came from the United States, Italy and Spain and covered acute and convalescent phases of COVID-19. The material from the prospective study consisted of cDNA or gDNA derived from T cells, B-cell-depleted T cells, or PBMCs. Deeply sampled blood TCRbeta repertoires from subjects exposed to, actively infected with, or recovered from COVID-19 were included in the dataset. The repertoires were made available in a free public database intended to serve as a resource for research on the immune response to SARS-CoV-2. The samples were drawn from the first 160 participants of the ongoing ImmuneRACE study and from over 950 subjects provided by 6 global collaborators. The sample metadata nearly always contained a de-identified subject ID, COVID-19 status, age in years and sex. Where HLA class I and class II types were available, the types were taken from metadata supplied by the sample provider, not from assay-based typing. Beyond this particular receptor, the publication reports: The quantity of clinical and demographic metadata differed by source and by participant and was supplied without curation.

Looking up the germline V gene yields CDR1 MNHEY and CDR2 SVGAGI. V is pruned by 10 bases and J by 4 bases, leaving 9 bases of the junction without a gene match. The CDR3 contains 14 residues, cysteine and phenylalanine counted. The kept DNA is CDR3 alone, 42 bases in frame from the first base. As to this clone: No cognate antigen has been identified for it. No qualities accompany the bases; no much larger clone lies one base away.

Each collaborating institution followed its own protocols to collect whole blood in K2EDTA tubes. For TCRbeta analysis, collaborators shipped samples in one of three forms: frozen whole blood, isolated PBMCs, or DNA extracted from either of those sample types. TCRbeta CDR3 regions were amplified from genomic DNA using the immunoSEQ Assay, a bias-controlled multiplex PCR. The study's processing was this. Nucleated cell counts per sample were estimated from amplification of reference gene primers within the assay. To quantify the absolute abundance of each unique TCRbeta CDR3 rearrangement, sequence reads were collapsed and filtered. For each sample, productive Simpson clonality was calculated by taking the square root of Simpson's diversity index across productive rearrangements. This immuneACCESS table, as held by TCRdb, lists in-frame sequences with V and J called but not all clones. Of the missing ones, under half trace to an unresolved V gene in checked studies; the others have no known cause. From that table come the V and J calls and clone size; the DNA was used to work out D and trimming. The sample yields tens of thousands of clones; 75% to 90% were counted once. The ten largest clonotypes hold over 4.5% of the sample.

What was sequenced was peripheral blood. The chain joins TRBV6-5 to TRBJ2-3; the central 9 bases match TRBD1. This TCR came from a man older than 75 with acute or convalescent COVID-19. In nucleotides, the sequence is TGTGCCACCACGGGACAGGGCGGTTCAGATACGCAGTATTTT. This yields the protein CATTGQGGSDTQYF.